The TCR beta chain under discussion was sequenced for a study of T cells in Graves' hyperthyroidism and ophthalmopathy. At least ten counts were recorded for this clonotype. TCR beta CDR3 regions were amplified from RNA. HTBI primers were employed in a first-round RT-PCR of the TCR CDR3. TCRdb redid the calling of the multiplex PCR reads with MiXCR, one entry per CDR3 protein. The sample carries some 460,000 distinct CDR3 sequences, more than 15% recorded once. Germline CDR1 is SGHVS and CDR2 is FQNEAQ. CDR3 length equals 16 residues. V lost 1 base to trimming and J lost 0 bases, with 10 bases between them. Newly diagnosed patients aged 18 to 65 had hyperthyroidism of under 2 months' duration.

The sequence was collected from a woman aged 18-29 years with Graves' hyperthyroidism. The source material was blood. V gene TRBV7-8 combines with J gene TRBJ1-3; D possibly corresponds to TRBD1 (6 bases). The CDR3 DNA sequence: TGTGCCAGCAGCTTAGTGGCAGGGGACTCTGGAAACACCATATATTTT. Residues: CASSLVAGDSGNTIYF.